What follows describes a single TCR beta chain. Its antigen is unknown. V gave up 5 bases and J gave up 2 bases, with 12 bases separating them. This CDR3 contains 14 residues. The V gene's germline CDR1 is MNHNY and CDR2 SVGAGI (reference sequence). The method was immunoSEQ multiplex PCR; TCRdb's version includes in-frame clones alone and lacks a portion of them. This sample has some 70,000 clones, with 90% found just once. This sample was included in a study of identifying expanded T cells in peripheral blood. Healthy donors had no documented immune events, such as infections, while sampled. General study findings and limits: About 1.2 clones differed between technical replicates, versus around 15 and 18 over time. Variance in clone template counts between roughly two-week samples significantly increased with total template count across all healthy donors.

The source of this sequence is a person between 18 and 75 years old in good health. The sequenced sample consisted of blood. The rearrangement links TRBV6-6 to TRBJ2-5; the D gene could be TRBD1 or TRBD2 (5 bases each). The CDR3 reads CASSPGGRQETQYF. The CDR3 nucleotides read TGTGCCAGCAGTCCTGGGGGTCGGCAAGAGACCCAGTACTTC.